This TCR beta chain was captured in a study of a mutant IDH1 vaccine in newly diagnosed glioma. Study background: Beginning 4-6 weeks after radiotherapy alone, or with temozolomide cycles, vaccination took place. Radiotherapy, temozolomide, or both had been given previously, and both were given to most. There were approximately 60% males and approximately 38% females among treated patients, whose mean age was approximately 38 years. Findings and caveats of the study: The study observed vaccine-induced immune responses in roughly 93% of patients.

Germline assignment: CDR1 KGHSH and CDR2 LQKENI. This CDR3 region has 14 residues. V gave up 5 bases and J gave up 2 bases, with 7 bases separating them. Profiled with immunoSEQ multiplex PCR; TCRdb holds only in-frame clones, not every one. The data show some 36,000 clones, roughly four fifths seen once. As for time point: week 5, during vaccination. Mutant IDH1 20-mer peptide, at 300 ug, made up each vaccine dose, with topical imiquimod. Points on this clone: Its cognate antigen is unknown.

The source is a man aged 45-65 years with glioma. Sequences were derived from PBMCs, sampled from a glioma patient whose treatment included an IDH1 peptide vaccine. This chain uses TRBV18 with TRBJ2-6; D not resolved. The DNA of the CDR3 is TGTGCCAGCTCAGCTAGAACTGGGGCCAACGTCCTGACTTTC. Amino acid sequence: CASSARTGANVLTF.